One and the same sample provided the 32 T cell receptor beta chains below, sequenced in a study of T cell responses to AZD1222 COVID-19 vaccine. Some clones are missing from TCRdb's copy, which holds only in-frame ones; the method was immunoSEQ multiplex PCR. The sample yields some 190,000 clones, 85% to 95% seen once. The sample here was peripheral blood, taken 28 days after the second AZD1222 dose. Every receptor here comes from an adult who received the AZD1222 COVID-19 vaccine.

V is TRBV3-1 (or the pseudogene TRBV3-2) and J is TRBJ2-7; D unclear. The CDR3 has 12 amino acids. V lost 5 bases to trimming and J lost 7 bases, with 12 bases between them. From germline, CDR1 is LGHDT and CDR2 YNNKEL (reference sequence). In DNA form, the CDR3 reads TGTGCCAGCAGCAGCCGGGCCTTTGAGCAGTACTTC. Translating it yields CASSSRAFEQYF.

The chain carries TRBV6-5 and TRBJ1-2; TRBD1 is a possible D gene (6 bases). CDR3 length: 13 residues. Trimming removed 8 bases at V and 5 bases at J, with 15 bases between. Per the germline V gene, CDR1 is MNHEY and CDR2 is SVGAGI. The CDR3 nucleotides are TGTGCCAGCTACAGGGACCCCTCATATGGCTACACCTTC. Amino acid sequence: CASYRDPSYGYTF.

Worth noting for this clone: Other DNA sequences within the sample encode an identical CDR3. The chain combines TRBV5-1 with TRBJ2-3; perhaps TRBD2 as D (6 bases). V dropped 0 bases and J dropped 0 bases, with 8 bases sitting between them. This CDR3 spans 15 amino acids. Germline V gene lookup returns CDR1 SGHRS and CDR2 YFSETQ. CDR3 amino acids: CASSLEAGSTDTQYF. In DNA, the CDR3 is TGCGCCAGCAGCTTGGAAGCGGGTAGCACAGATACGCAGTATTTT.

This sequence joins TRBV5-4 and TRBJ2-2; 9 nucleotides align to TRBD2. The germline V gene has CDR1 SGHNT and CDR2 YYREEE (reference sequence). The ends lost 0 bases at V and 4 bases at J; junction bases unmatched: 7. This CDR3 is 17 amino acids long. CDR3 in amino acids: CASSLGQLAGPTGELFF. The CDR3 nucleotides are TGTGCCAGCAGCTTGGGCCAACTAGCGGGCCCCACCGGGGAGCTGTTTTTT. Full variable domain (rest looked up from reference TRBV5-4 and TRBJ2-2): ETGVTQSPTHLIKTRGQQVTLRCSSQSGHNTVSWYQQALGQGPQFIFQYYREEENGRGNFPPRFSGLQFPNYSSELNVNALELDDSALYLCASSLGQLAGPTGELFFGEGSRLTVL.

The rearrangement joins TRBV12-3 or TRBV12-4 to TRBJ2-5, with D hard to call. V gave up 4 bases and J gave up 1 base, with 4 bases separating them. This CDR3 region has 12 residues. This chain's CDR3 is CASSYIQETQYF. CDR3 nucleotide sequence: TGTGCCAGCAGTTACATCCAAGAGACCCAGTACTTC.

The chain recombines TRBV5-4 with TRBJ2-2, with D possibly being TRBD1 (5 bases). The CDR3 covers 14 residues. Germline V gives CDR1 SGHNT, CDR2 YYREEE (reference sequence). V was clipped by 0 bases and J by 6 bases, with 9 bases between them. The CDR3 nucleotides are TGTGCCAGCAGCTTGGCTAAAGGGGCCGGGGAGCTGTTTTTT. Translating it yields CASSLAKGAGELFF.

The chain employs TRBV10-2 and TRBJ1-5; D gene unclear. Germline assignment: CDR1 WSHSY and CDR2 SAAADI. Trimming removed 7 bases at V and 6 bases at J, with 16 bases between. This CDR3 spans 14 amino acids. CDR3 region: CASNGGNYAQPQHF. The CDR3 region has the DNA TGCGCCAGCAACGGAGGAAATTACGCTCAGCCCCAGCATTTT.

The chain combines TRBV21-1 with TRBJ1-5; the table's D gene call, TRBD1, was not cross checked with the DNA. TRBV21-1 is shown as a pseudogene. CDR3 length: 17 residues. The CDR3 reads CASSKGWDRGFNQPQHF. CDR3 DNA sequence: TGTGCCAGCAGCAAAGGCTGGGACAGGGGGTTCAATCAGCCCCAGCATTTT.

This clone was seen only once. This sequence joins TRBV28 and TRBJ2-7; unclear D gene. The CDR3 is 13 amino acids. Germline lookup yields CDR1 MDHEN and CDR2 SYDVKM. V lost 6 bases to trimming and J lost 0 bases, with 9 bases between them. The CDR3 DNA reads TGTGCCAGCAGGTACACGCTCTCCTACGAGCAGTACTTC. Encoded protein: CASRYTLSYEQYF.

The chain recombines TRBV4-2 with TRBJ1-2; D is perhaps TRBD1 (5 bases). CDR3 length equals 15 residues. Germline V gene sequence: CDR1 LGHNA, CDR2 YNFKEQ. V dropped 0 bases and J dropped 4 bases, with 12 bases sitting between them. CDR3 sequence (DNA): TGTGCCAGCAGCCAAGATCGGTCGGGACCCTATGGCTACACCTTC. Translated: CASSQDRSGPYGYTF.

The rearrangement uses TRBV19 and TRBJ1-3; the D is unclear. Trimming left V 8 bases short and J 1 base short, with 12 bases between. The germline V gene encodes CDR1 LNHDA and CDR2 SQIVND (reference sequence). The CDR3 consists of 14 residues. This CDR3 is CASHEGASGNTIYF. The CDR3 DNA reads TGTGCCAGTCACGAGGGTGCGTCTGGAAACACCATATATTTT.

Notes on this clone: Other DNA sequences in this specimen translate into the identical CDR3. V is TRBV7-9 and J is TRBJ2-7; 7 positions agree with TRBD2. This CDR3 has 14 residues. J was trimmed by 4 bases and V by 1 base; bases with no gene match: 4. CDR1 is SEHNR, CDR2 FQNEAQ, per germline (reference sequence). The DNA for the CDR3 is TGTGCCAGCAGCTTAGGGGGAGGGTCGTACGAGCAGTACTTC. Its translation is CASSLGGGSYEQYF.

The chain links TRBV6-5 to TRBJ2-7; possible D gene TRBD1, 6 bases. Trimming stripped 5 bases from V and 2 bases from J, with 10 bases between. This CDR3 contains 13 residues. Germline V CDR1 and CDR2: MNHEY, SVGAGI. CDR3 region: CASSTGHPYEQYF. In DNA, the CDR3 is TGTGCCAGCAGTACGGGACATCCCTACGAGCAGTACTTC.

The CDR3 loop reads CASSSSTGGVREAFF. The CDR3 DNA reads TGTGCCAGCAGTTCCTCGACAGGGGGCGTTAGAGAAGCTTTCTTT. The V and J genes are TRBV28 and TRBJ1-1; 10 nucleotides match TRBD1. Looked up from germline, CDR1 is MDHEN and CDR2 is SYDVKM. Germline trimming cut 4 bases from V and 8 bases from J; bases unmatched to any gene: 10. The CDR3 sequence is 15 residues long.

The sample holds one count of this clone. The chain carries TRBV7-2 and TRBJ2-3, with D possibly being TRBD2 (5 bases). V lost 1 base and J 1 base, leaving 9 bases between the germline ends. The CDR3 has 15 amino acids. The germline V gene has CDR1 SGHTA and CDR2 FQGNSA. CDR3 DNA: TGTGCCAGCAGCTTAGGCGGGTTTCGCACAGATACGCAGTATTTT. Protein: CASSLGGFRTDTQYF. Variable domain in full (rest from reference TRBV7-2 and TRBJ2-3): GAGVSQSPSNKVTEKGKDVELRCDPISGHTALYWYRQSLGQGLEFLIYFQGNSAPDKSGLPSDRFSAERTGGSVSTLTIQRTQQEDSAVYLCASSLGGFRTDTQYFGPGTRLTVL.

V is TRBV6-4 and J is TRBJ2-1; 12 nucleotides match TRBD2. Germline V CDR1 and CDR2: MRHNA, SNTAGT. J lost 6 bases, V lost 0 bases, and 0 bases had no gene match. The CDR3 is made up of 15 amino acids. In nucleotides, the CDR3 is TGTGCCAGCAGTGACTCGACTAGCGGGAGCAATGAGCAGTTCTTC. This gives the protein CASSDSTSGSNEQFF.

The chain employs TRBV6-5 and TRBJ1-5; D gene unclear. Germline lookup yields CDR1 MNHEY and CDR2 SVGAGI. V lost 5 bases, J lost 1 base, and 12 bases lay in between. This CDR3 region has 15 residues. This CDR3 is CASSPSKRSNQPQHF. The CDR3 region has the DNA TGTGCCAGCAGTCCGAGCAAGAGGAGCAATCAGCCCCAGCATTTT.

The genes are TRBV19 and TRBJ1-4; 9 bases agree with TRBD1. V lost 3 bases and J lost 7; bases outside the gene matches: 12. The CDR3 totals 17 residues. The germline V gene has CDR1 LNHDA and CDR2 SQIVND (reference sequence). The CDR3 nucleotides are TGTGCCAGTAGTATGGGACAGGGAACCCCCGTGGGTGAAAAACTGTTTTTT. Its protein is CASSMGQGTPVGEKLFF.

The rearrangement joins TRBV14 to TRBJ2-7; the D is unclear. V was trimmed by 5 bases and J by 0 bases, leaving 11 bases between them. This CDR3 has 14 residues. Germline V lookup: CDR1 SGHDN, CDR2 FVKESK. The CDR3 DNA reads TGTGCCAGCAGCAAAAATCAGGTCTCCTACGAGCAGTACTTC. Amino acid sequence: CASSKNQVSYEQYF.

The rearrangement links TRBV7-2 to TRBJ2-3; TRBD2 aligns across 12 bases. This CDR3 contains 14 residues. The V gene's germline CDR1 is SGHTA and CDR2 FQGNSA. V dropped 5 bases and J dropped 4; count of bases not matched to a gene: 1. The CDR3 region is CASSPSGGADTQYF. As DNA, the CDR3 is TGTGCCAGCAGCCCTAGCGGGGGGGCAGATACGCAGTATTTT.

This chain connects TRBV27 to TRBJ1-1, with 7 nucleotides matching TRBD1. This CDR3 is built from 15 residues. After removal of 6 bases from V and 0 bases from J, the junction contained 7 bases not matched to a gene. Germline values: CDR1 MNHEY, CDR2 SMNVEV (reference sequence). The CDR3: CASSPQQGLNTEAFF. The CDR3 region has the DNA TGTGCCAGCAGCCCCCAACAGGGGTTGAACACTGAAGCTTTCTTT.

This rearrangement joins TRBV5-1 to TRBJ1-3; maybe TRBD1 (5 bases). V gave up 0 bases and J gave up 4 bases, with 11 bases separating them. The CDR3 extends over 15 amino acids. Germline V gene data show CDR1 as SGHRS and CDR2 as YFSETQ. DNA for the CDR3: TGCGCCAGCAGCTTGGTTGGGACGGAAGGAAACACCATATATTTT. Translated, it gives CASSLVGTEGNTIYF.

This clone was seen once. This chain joins TRBV6-5 and TRBJ2-2; D perhaps matches TRBD1 (5 bases). CDR1 and CDR2 (germline): MNHEY, SVGAGI. This CDR3 region has 14 residues. With 2 bases removed from V and 7 bases from J, the gap between germline ends came to 11 bases. The CDR3 spells CASSYRGWGGELFF. CDR3 DNA: TGTGCCAGCAGTTACAGGGGTTGGGGCGGGGAGCTGTTTTTT.

The V and J genes are TRBV19 and TRBJ1-4; 9 nucleotides agree with TRBD1. V lost 8 bases and J lost 2; bases outside the gene matches: 6. This CDR3 has 15 amino acids. Germline V CDR1 and CDR2: LNHDA, SQIVND (reference sequence). The CDR3 region is CASRDRDTTNEKLFF. CDR3 bases: TGTGCCAGTCGGGACAGGGATACGACTAATGAAAAACTGTTTTTT.

The chain is built from TRBV7-3 and TRBJ2-1; D remains ambiguous. CDR3 length: 16 residues. CDR1 is SGHTA, CDR2 FQGTGA, per germline. The ends were cut back, 2 bases at V and 1 base at J, with 12 bases in the middle. The CDR3 reads CASSLSVQPSYNEQFF. For the CDR3, the DNA is TGTGCCAGCAGCTTATCGGTACAACCTTCCTACAATGAGCAGTTCTTC.

The chain recombines TRBV5-1 with TRBJ2-2, with a possible D match to TRBD2 (6 bases). From germline, CDR1 is SGHRS and CDR2 YFSETQ. The CDR3 has 15 residues. Trimming left V 4 bases short and J 4 bases short, with 14 bases between. CDR3 protein: CASSLGGPSTGELFF. The CDR3, as DNA: TGCGCCAGCAGCCTTGGAGGGCCGAGCACCGGGGAGCTGTTTTTT.

This chain joins TRBV7-2 and TRBJ1-2; maybe TRBD1 (5 bases). This CDR3 region has 15 residues. The V gene lost 1 base and the J gene lost 7 bases, with 16 bases spanning the gap. Germline lookup yields CDR1 SGHTA and CDR2 FQGNSA. CDR3 coding DNA: TGTGCCAGCAGCTTAGGAGCGGGGGTGCTATCTGGCTACACCTTC. It encodes CASSLGAGVLSGYTF.

This clone was counted between two and nine times. This sequence joins TRBV12-3 or TRBV12-4 and TRBJ1-5; the match to TRBD1 covers 7 bases. V was pared by 6 bases and J by 7 bases, with 6 bases of the junction left unmatched. The CDR3 has 13 amino acids. The DNA of the CDR3 is TGTGCCAGCAGCTTTGGGACAGACCAGCCCCAGCATTTT. Its protein is CASSFGTDQPQHF.

The chain is built from TRBV7-7 and TRBJ2-5, with a possible D match to TRBD1 (6 bases). CDR1 is SSHAT and CDR2 is FNYEAQ in the germline V gene (reference sequence). The CDR3 is 15 amino acids. V lost 1 base and J 2 bases, leaving 11 bases between the germline ends. The CDR3, as DNA: TGTGCCAGCAGCTTAGGGGGGCCCCCACAAGAGACCCAGTACTTC. This translates into CASSLGGPPQETQYF. The variable domain in full, with the rest retrieved from reference TRBV7-7 and TRBJ2-5, is GAGVSQSPRYKVTKRGQDVTLRCDPISSHATLYWYQQALGQGPEFLTYFNYEAQPDKSGLPSDRFSAERPEGSISTLTIQRTEQRDSAMYRCASSLGGPPQETQYFGPGTRLLVL.

The J gene is TRBJ2-1, the V gene TRBV6-1; 9 bases align to TRBD1. CDR3 length: 12 amino acids. Trimming took 3 bases from V and 15 from J; bases not matched to a gene: 6. Germline V gives CDR1 MNHNS, CDR2 SASEGT. The CDR3 DNA follows: TGTGCCAGCAGTGACAACAGGGGGCTGGTGTTCTTC. This gives the protein CASSDNRGLVFF.

This chain joins TRBV23-1 and TRBJ1-1; the match to TRBD1 covers 8 bases. TRBV23-1 is assigned to the ORF class and has an uncertain function. The length of the CDR3 is 16 residues. The trim removed 6 bases at V and 5 bases at J, leaving 14 bases unmatched. As DNA, the CDR3 is TGCGCCAGCAGACGTGCCAAAGGGACAGGTGGGACTGAAGCTTTCTTT. It codes for CASRRAKGTGGTEAFF.

Here the CDR3 DNA reads TGTGCCAGCAGATTGAACCAGTACCGTGGGGAGCAGTTCTTC. Amino acid sequence: CASRLNQYRGEQFF. The chain employs TRBV7-3 and TRBJ2-1; D uncertain. The CDR3 covers 14 residues. In germline, CDR1 is SGHTA, CDR2 FQGTGA. V was cut by 6 bases and J by 10 bases, with 19 bases left in between.